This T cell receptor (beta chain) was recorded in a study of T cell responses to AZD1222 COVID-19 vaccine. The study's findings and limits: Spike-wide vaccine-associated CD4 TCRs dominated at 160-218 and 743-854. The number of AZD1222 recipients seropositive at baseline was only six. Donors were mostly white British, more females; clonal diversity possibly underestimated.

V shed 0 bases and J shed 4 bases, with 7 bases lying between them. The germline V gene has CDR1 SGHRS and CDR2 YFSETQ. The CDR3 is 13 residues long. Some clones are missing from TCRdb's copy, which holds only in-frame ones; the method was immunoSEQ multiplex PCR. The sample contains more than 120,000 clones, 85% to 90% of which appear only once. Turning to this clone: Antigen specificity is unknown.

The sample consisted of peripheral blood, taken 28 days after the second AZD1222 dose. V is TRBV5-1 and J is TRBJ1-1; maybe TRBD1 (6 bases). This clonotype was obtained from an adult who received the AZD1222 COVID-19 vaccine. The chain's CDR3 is CASSLGTATEAFF. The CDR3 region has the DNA TGCGCCAGCAGCTTGGGGACAGCCACTGAAGCTTTCTTT.